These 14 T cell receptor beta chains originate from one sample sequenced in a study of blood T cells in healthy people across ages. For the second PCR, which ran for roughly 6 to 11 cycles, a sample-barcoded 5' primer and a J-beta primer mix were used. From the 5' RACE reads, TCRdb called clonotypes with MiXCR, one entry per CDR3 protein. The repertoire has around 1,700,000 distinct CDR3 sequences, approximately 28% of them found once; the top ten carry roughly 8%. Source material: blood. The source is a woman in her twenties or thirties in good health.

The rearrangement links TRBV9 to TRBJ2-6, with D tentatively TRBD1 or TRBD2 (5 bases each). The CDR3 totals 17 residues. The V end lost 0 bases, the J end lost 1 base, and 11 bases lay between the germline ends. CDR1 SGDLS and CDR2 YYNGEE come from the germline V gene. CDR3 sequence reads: CASSVARGGSGANVLTF. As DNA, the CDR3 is TGTGCCAGCAGCGTAGCTCGGGGCGGTTCTGGGGCCAACGTCCTGACTTTC.

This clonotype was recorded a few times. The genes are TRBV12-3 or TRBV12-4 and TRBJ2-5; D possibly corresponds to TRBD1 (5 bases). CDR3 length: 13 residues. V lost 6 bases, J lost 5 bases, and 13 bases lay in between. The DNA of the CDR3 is TGTGCCAGCAGATTACCAGGGCGGGAGACCCAGTACTTC. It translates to CASRLPGRETQYF.

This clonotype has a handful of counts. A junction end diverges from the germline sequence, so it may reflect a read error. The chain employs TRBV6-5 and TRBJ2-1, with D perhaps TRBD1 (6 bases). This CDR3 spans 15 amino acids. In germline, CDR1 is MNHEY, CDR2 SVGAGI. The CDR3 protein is CASSYSSGVYNEQFF. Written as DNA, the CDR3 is TGTGCCAGCAGCTACTCTTCAGGGGTCTACAATGAGCAGTTCTTC.

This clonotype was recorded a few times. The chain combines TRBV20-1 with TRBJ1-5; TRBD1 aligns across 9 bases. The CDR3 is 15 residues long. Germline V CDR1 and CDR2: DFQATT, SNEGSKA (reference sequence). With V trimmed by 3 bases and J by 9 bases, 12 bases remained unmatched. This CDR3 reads CSASGTGTLRWPQHF. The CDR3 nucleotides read TGCAGTGCTAGTGGGACAGGGACGTTGAGATGGCCCCAGCATTTT.

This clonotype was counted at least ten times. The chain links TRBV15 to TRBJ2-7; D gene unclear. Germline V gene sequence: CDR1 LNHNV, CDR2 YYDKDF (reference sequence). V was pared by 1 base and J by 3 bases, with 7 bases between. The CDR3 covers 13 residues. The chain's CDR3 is CATSRGRNYEQYF. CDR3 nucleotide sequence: TGTGCCACCAGCAGAGGACGGAACTACGAGCAGTACTTC.

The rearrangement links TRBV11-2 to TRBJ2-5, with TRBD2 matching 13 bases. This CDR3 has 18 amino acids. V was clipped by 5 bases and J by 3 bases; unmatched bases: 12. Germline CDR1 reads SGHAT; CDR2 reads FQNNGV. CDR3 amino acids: CASSVRLAGGGREETQYF. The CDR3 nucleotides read TGTGCCAGCAGCGTCAGACTAGCGGGGGGCGGTCGAGAAGAGACCCAGTACTTC.

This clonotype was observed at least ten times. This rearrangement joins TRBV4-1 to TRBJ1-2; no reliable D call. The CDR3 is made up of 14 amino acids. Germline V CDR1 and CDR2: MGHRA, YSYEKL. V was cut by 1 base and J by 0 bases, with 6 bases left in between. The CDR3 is CASSQGTTNYGYTF. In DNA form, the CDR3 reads TGCGCCAGCAGCCAAGGGACGACTAACTATGGCTACACCTTC.

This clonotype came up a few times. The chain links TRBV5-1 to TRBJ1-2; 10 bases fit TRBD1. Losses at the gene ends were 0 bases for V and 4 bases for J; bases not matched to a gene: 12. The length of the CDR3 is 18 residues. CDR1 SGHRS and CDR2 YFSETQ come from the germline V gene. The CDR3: CASSLALPRQGAGYGYTF. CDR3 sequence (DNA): TGCGCCAGCAGCTTGGCCCTCCCTAGACAGGGGGCGGGCTATGGCTACACCTTC.

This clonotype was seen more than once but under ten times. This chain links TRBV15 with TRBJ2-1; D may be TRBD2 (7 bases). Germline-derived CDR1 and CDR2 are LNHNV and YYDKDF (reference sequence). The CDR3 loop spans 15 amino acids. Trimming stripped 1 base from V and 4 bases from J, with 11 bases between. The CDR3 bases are TGTGCCACCAGCAGAGGGGGGGGCCCTTACAATGAGCAGTTCTTC. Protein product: CATSRGGGPYNEQFF.

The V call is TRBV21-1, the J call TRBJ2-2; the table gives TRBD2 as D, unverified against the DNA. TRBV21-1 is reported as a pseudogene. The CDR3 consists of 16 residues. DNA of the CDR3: TGTGCCTTCCCGACTAGCGGGGGACCCTACACCGGGGAGCTGTTTTTT. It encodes CAFPTSGGPYTGELFF.

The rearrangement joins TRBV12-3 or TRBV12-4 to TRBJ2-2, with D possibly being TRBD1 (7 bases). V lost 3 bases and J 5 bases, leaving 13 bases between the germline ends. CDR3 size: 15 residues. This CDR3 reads CASSLQGGRTGELFF. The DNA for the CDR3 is TGTGCCAGCAGTTTGCAGGGGGGAAGAACCGGGGAGCTGTTTTTT.

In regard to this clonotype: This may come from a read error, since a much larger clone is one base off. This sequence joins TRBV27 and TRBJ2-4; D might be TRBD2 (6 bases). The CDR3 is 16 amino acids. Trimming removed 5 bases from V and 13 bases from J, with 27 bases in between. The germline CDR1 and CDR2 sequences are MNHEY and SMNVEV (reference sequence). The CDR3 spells CASSTTGTGSYNEQYF. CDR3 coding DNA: TGTGCCAGCAGTACCACCGGGACCGGGAGCTACAATGAGCAGTACTTC.

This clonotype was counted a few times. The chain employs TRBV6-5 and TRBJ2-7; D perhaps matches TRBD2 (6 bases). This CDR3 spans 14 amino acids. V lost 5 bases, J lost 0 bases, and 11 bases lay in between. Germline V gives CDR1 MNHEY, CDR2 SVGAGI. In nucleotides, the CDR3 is TGTGCCAGCAGTGGGTACGGGAGCTCCTACGAGCAGTACTTC. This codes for CASSGYGSSYEQYF.

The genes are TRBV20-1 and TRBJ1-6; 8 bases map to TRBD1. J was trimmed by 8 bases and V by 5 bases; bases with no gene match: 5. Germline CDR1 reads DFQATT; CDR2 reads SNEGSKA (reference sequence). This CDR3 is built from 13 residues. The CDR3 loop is CSARDRSDSPLHF. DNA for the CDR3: TGCAGTGCTCGGGACAGGTCTGATTCACCCCTCCACTTT.